The 6 T cell receptor beta chains reported below all come from one sample, sequenced in a study of blood T cell repertoires in COVID-19. The table came from immunoSEQ multiplex PCR; TCRdb's copy has only in-frame clones and leaves some out. The sample has about 250,000 clones, approximately 85% seen once. Material for sequencing was PBMCs or T cells enriched from blood (not recorded which). These receptors were obtained from a woman between 50 and 59 years old with acute COVID-19.

The CDR3 sequence: CASSVDGRRYRVNNEQFF. CDR3 in DNA: TGTGCCAGCAGCGTAGACGGTCGGCGCTACAGGGTTAACAATGAGCAGTTCTTC. This chain uses TRBV9 with TRBJ2-1; D possibly corresponds to TRBD1 (6 bases). With 0 bases removed from V and 5 bases from J, the gap between germline ends came to 21 bases. This CDR3 spans 18 amino acids. Germline V gene lookup returns CDR1 SGDLS and CDR2 YYNGEE.

This chain joins TRBV7-2 and TRBJ1-6; possibly TRBD1 for D (6 bases). With 6 bases removed from V and 6 bases from J, the gap between germline ends came to 15 bases. Germline assignment: CDR1 SGHTA and CDR2 FQGNSA. This CDR3 has 15 amino acids. The CDR3 DNA is TGTGCCAGCAGGGCCAACAGGGATTCTAATTCACCCCTCCACTTT. Protein product: CASRANRDSNSPLHF.

This rearrangement joins TRBV3-1 (or the pseudogene TRBV3-2) to TRBJ1-1; 8 bases are a match to TRBD1. The V and J ends lost 5 bases and 1 base, in that order; junction bases with no gene match: 3. The CDR3 is 14 residues long. The germline gives CDR1 LGHDT, CDR2 YNNKEL (reference sequence). In nucleotides, the CDR3 is TGTGCCAGCAGCGGACAGGGTCGGAACACTGAAGCTTTCTTT. It translates to CASSGQGRNTEAFF.

This clone was seen just once. This rearrangement joins TRBV7-9 to TRBJ2-7; 15 bases match TRBD2. Germline assignment: CDR1 SEHNR and CDR2 FQNEAQ (reference sequence). V shed 3 bases and J 0 bases; nucleotides not matched to a gene: 3. The CDR3 is made up of 17 amino acids. The CDR3 is CASSLGLAGGSSYEQYF. For the CDR3, the DNA is TGTGCCAGCAGCTTGGGACTAGCGGGGGGTTCCTCCTACGAGCAGTACTTC.

The CDR3 DNA is TGTGCCAGCAGCCAAGGAGTGGATGAGCAGTTCTTC. Protein: CASSQGVDEQFF. The chain carries TRBV3-1 (or the pseudogene TRBV3-2) and TRBJ2-1, with D unclear. The CDR3 loop spans 12 amino acids. Germline V gene sequence: CDR1 LGHDT, CDR2 YNNKEL (reference sequence). V was trimmed by 1 base and J by 8 bases, leaving 6 bases between them.

This chain joins TRBV10-3 and TRBJ1-2; tentatively, D is TRBD1 (5 bases). CDR1 and CDR2 from the germline V gene are ENHRY and SYGVKD. The CDR3 loop spans 13 amino acids. Trimming pared 0 bases from V and 8 bases from J, leaving 10 bases between. In nucleotides, the CDR3 is TGTGCCATCAGTGAGTCCGACAGTTTAGGCTACACCTTC. The encoded protein is CAISESDSLGYTF.